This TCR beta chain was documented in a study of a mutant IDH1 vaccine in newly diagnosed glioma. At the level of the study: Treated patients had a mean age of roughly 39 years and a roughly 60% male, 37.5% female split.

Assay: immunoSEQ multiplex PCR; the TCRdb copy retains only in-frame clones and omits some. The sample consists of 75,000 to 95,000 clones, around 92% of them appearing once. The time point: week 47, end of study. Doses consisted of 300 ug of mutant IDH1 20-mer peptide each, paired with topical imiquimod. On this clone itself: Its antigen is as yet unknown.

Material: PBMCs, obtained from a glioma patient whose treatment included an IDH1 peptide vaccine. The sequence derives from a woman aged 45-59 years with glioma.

The CDR3 spells CAWSPGADTQYF. CDR3 in DNA: TGTGCCTGGAGCCCCGGCGCAGATACGCAGTATTTT. The J gene is TRBJ2-3, the V gene TRBV30; D unresolved. In germline, CDR1 is GTSNPN, CDR2 SVGIG (reference sequence). V lost 3 bases and J lost 4, with 8 bases in between. The CDR3 is 12 residues long.